The 2 T cell receptor beta chains below come from one sample, sequenced in a study of beta chain features in type 1 diabetes. Sequencing targeted expressed TCRB transcripts, as all isolated RNA had been reverse transcribed. Repertoires were generated with immunoSEQ multiplex PCR, while TCRdb's copy carries only in-frame clones and drops some. Of about half a million clones listed, roughly 30% are singletons. Sample: naive CD4+ T cells from blood. The receptor set was obtained from a man between 18 and 35 years old in good health.

The gene calls are TRBV10-3 and TRBJ2-6; a weak D match, TRBD2 (5 bases). The CDR3 runs 15 residues. Germline CDR1 is ENHRY and CDR2 is SYGVKD. Trimming left V 5 bases short and J 0 bases short, with 8 bases between. The CDR3 loop is CAISTGYSGANVLTF. Here the CDR3 DNA reads TGTGCCATCAGTACGGGGTACTCTGGGGCCAACGTCCTGACTTTC.

This clone was picked up a small number of times. This sequence joins TRBV30 and TRBJ1-1; maybe TRBD1 (6 bases). Trimming removed 5 bases at V and 5 bases at J, with 15 bases between. The length of the CDR3 is 13 residues. The germline V gene has CDR1 GTSNPN and CDR2 SVGIG (reference sequence). Written as DNA, the CDR3 is TGTGCCTGGTCTCGGACAGCCACGACTGAAGCTTTCTTT. Translated, it gives CAWSRTATTEAFF.